The rows below give T cell receptor beta chains drawn from one sample of a study of identifying expanded T cells in peripheral blood. Sequencing was performed with immunoSEQ multiplex PCR; in TCRdb, only in-frame clones are kept and a portion is missing. This sample has some 90,000 clones; 70% to 90% occur once, and the top ten carry 15% to 20%. The sequencing sample was made of blood. The receptors were sampled from a person aged 18 to 75 in good health. Each CDR3 is given with its conserved first and last residue. A D gene is named only where the DNA matches it firmly. Clone size is given for some rows only: seen once, a few or many times, or a class if the clone is expanded.

>TRBD2|TRBV5-4|TRBJ2-3|-
TGTGCCAGCAGCGATACTAGCGGAAGCACAGATACGCAGTATTTT
CASSDTSGSTDTQYF
>-|TRBV6-5|TRBJ1-1|once
TGTGCCAGCAGTTCAGTTAGGGGGACTGAAGCTTTCTTT
CASSSVRGTEAFF
>TRBD1|TRBV28|TRBJ2-7|-
TGTGCCAGCAGTTTCCCGGACAGGGGATTCTCCTACGAGCAGTACTTC
CASSFPDRGFSYEQYF
>-|TRBV7-2|TRBJ1-2|-
TGTGCCAGCAGCTTATTGGTCTATGGCTACACCTTC
CASSLLVYGYTF
>TRBD2|TRBV18|TRBJ2-5|once
TGTGCCAGCTCACCGGGACTAGCGGGGGAGACCCAGTACTTC
CASSPGLAGETQYF
>-|TRBV9|TRBJ1-5|-
TGTGCCAGCAGCGCCTCAGGGGGCAATCAGCCCCAGCATTTT
CASSASGGNQPQHF
>TRBD1|TRBV6-5|TRBJ1-6|-
TGTGCCAGCAGTTTCGACAGGGACCCTTCACCCCTCCACTTT
CASSFDRDPSPLHF
>TRBD1|TRBV28|TRBJ2-7|-
TGTGCCAGCAGCTCGGGACAGGGATACTACGAGCAGTACTTC
CASSSGQGYYEQYF
>-|TRBV7-9|TRBJ1-1|-
TGTGCCAGCAGGGGTTATGAAACTGAAGCTTTCTTT
CASRGYETEAFF
>-|TRBV7-2|TRBJ2-7|-
TGTGCCAGCAGCGAGGACAGTTTTTTTTCCTACGAGCAGTACTTC
CASSEDSFFSYEQYF
>-|TRBV4-2|TRBJ1-1|-
TGTGCCAGCAAACCCTCTACAGGGTGGGGTACTGAAGCTTTCTTT
CASKPSTGWGTEAFF
>-|TRBV15|TRBJ2-1|-
TGTGCCACCAGCAGAGATCCTAGCGAATACAATGAGCAGTTCTTC
CATSRDPSEYNEQFF
>-|TRBV6-5|TRBJ1-2|-
TGTGCCAGCAGTTACTCGAGGGCGTCAGGATTTCGGGGCTACACCTTC
CASSYSRASGFRGYTF
>-|TRBV27|TRBJ2-1|-
TGTGCCAGCAGCCGCGTAAACAATGAGCAGTTCTTC
CASSRVNNEQFF
>TRBD1|TRBV10-3|TRBJ1-1|-
TGTGCCATCAGCGCCAGGGACAGGGAGGAGGCTTTCTTT
CAISARDREEAFF
>TRBD2|TRBV4-3|TRBJ2-1|-
TGCGCCAGCAGCCAAGGAGGGACTAACTCCTACAATGAGCAGTTCTTC
CASSQGGTNSYNEQFF
>-|TRBV7-9|TRBJ1-1|-
TGTGCCAGCAGCTTAGGGGGGCTGTTCGCCCCGAACACTGAAGCTTTCTTT
CASSLGGLFAPNTEAFF
>TRBD2|TRBV6-6|TRBJ2-3|-
TGTGCCAGCAGTTACCTGGGACTAGCGGGCACAGATACGCAGTATTTT
CASSYLGLAGTDTQYF
>-|TRBV19|TRBJ1-5|-
TGTGCCAGTAGTATAGGCTCCGCTCTAGATCAGCCCCAGCATTTT
CASSIGSALDQPQHF
>TRBD2|TRBV27|TRBJ2-3|-
TGTGCCAGCAGTCGAGCGGGGCTTAGCACAGATACGCAGTATTTT
CASSRAGLSTDTQYF
>-|TRBV5-6|TRBJ2-7|-
TGTGCCAGCAGCTTGGGGCCGGGTTACGAGCAGTACTTC
CASSLGPGYEQYF
>TRBD1|TRBV25-1|TRBJ2-4|-
TGTGCCAGCAGTGACCCCGGGACAGGGTCGAGCGTTCAGTACTTC
CASSDPGTGSSVQYF
>-|TRBV18|TRBJ1-2|-
TGTGCCAGCTCACCACGGAGACAGGAGAGATATGGCTACACCTTC
CASSPRRQERYGYTF
>-|TRBV2|TRBJ1-3|-
TGTGCCAGCAGGCAAACAGGGACAGGAAACACCATATATTTT
CASRQTGTGNTIYF
>-|TRBV6-5|TRBJ2-2|-
TGTGCCAGCAGTTATTTATCGCGGGGGAACACCGGGGAGCTGTTTTTT
CASSYLSRGNTGELFF
>-|TRBV5-6|TRBJ1-5|few
TGTGCCAGCAGCTTGGGCAGGGGCAATCAGCCCCAGCATTTT
CASSLGRGNQPQHF
>-|TRBV27|TRBJ2-1|-
TGTGCCAGCAGTTTAAGCGGCGAGGAGCAGTTCTTC
CASSLSGEEQFF
>TRBD1|TRBV28|TRBJ1-2|-
TGTGCCAGCAGCTTCTTCGGACAGGGGCCTATGGTTAGTGGCTACACCTTC
CASSFFGQGPMVSGYTF
>-|TRBV13|TRBJ1-5|few
TGTGCCAGCAGCTTAGGACGGAAGCCCCAGCATTTT
CASSLGRKPQHF
>TRBD1|TRBV18|TRBJ1-2|-
TGTGCCAGCTCACCACGAGGGAAGGGACAGGTGACCTATGGCTACACCTTC
CASSPRGKGQVTYGYTF
>TRBD1|TRBV28|TRBJ2-7|-
TGTGCCAGCAATCGGGACAGGATCTACGAGCAGTACTTC
CASNRDRIYEQYF
>TRBD1|TRBV5-1|TRBJ1-2|medium-sized
TGCGCCAGCAGCCCCTGGACAGGGATCGAGTACGGTACCTTC
CASSPWTGIEYGTF
>-|TRBV10-1|TRBJ2-7|-
TGCGCCAGCAGTGACCCAAATGGGTCCAACGAGCAGTACTTC
CASSDPNGSNEQYF
>-|TRBV6-1|TRBJ1-1|-
TGTGCCAGCAGAGACTGGTCGGGGACTGAAGCTTTCTTT
CASRDWSGTEAFF
>-|TRBV27|TRBJ1-1|-
TGTGCCAGCAGTTTCTGGGGCGCCAGGGCTGAAGCTTTCTTT
CASSFWGARAEAFF
>TRBD1|TRBV30|TRBJ2-1|-
TGTGCCTGGGGGGGACAGGGGATCGTGCAGTTCTTC
CAWGGQGIVQFF
>-|TRBV7-8|TRBJ2-3|-
TGTGCCAGCAGCTACTGGGAAGATACGCAGTATTTT
CASSYWEDTQYF
>-|TRBV11-1|TRBJ1-3|once
TGTGCCAGCAGCTTATCCGAGAGCTCTGGAAACACCATATATTTT
CASSLSESSGNTIYF
>TRBD2|TRBV9|TRBJ2-3|-
TGTGCCAGCAGCGTTAGCGGGGGGGTTGGGGATACGCAGTATTTT
CASSVSGGVGDTQYF
>-|TRBV7-9|TRBJ1-2|-
TGTGCCAGCAGTTCTACCGCGGATTGGCAGGGTCGGGGCTACACCTTC
CASSSTADWQGRGYTF
>TRBD1|TRBV4-2|TRBJ1-6|-
TGTGCCAGCAGCCAGGGCGTGTTCAGGACAGGGCTTCATTCACCCCTCCACTTT
CASSQGVFRTGLHSPLHF
>-|TRBV7-8|TRBJ2-3|-
TGTGCCAGCAGCTTGACTGACCAGTTTTCTAGCACAGATACGCAGTATTTT
CASSLTDQFSSTDTQYF
>-|TRBV5-1|TRBJ2-5|-
TGCGCCAGCAGCTCCAATGCGATGGCCATGGGGGAGACCCAGTACTTC
CASSSNAMAMGETQYF
>TRBD1|TRBV29-1|TRBJ2-7|few
TGCAGCGTTGAAGGGTTACCGGGACAGGGAGTCCCCGAGCAGTACTTC
CSVEGLPGQGVPEQYF
>-|TRBV6-6|TRBJ1-6|-
TGTGCCAGCACCCCGGAGGGCTGGGGATCACCCCTCCACTTT
CASTPEGWGSPLHF
>-|TRBV19|TRBJ2-7|-
TGTGCCAGTAGTATATCACCCGCCGGCTACGAGCAGTACTTC
CASSISPAGYEQYF
>-|TRBV4-1|TRBJ2-7|-
TGCGCCAGCAGCCAAGTCCTAGGCGGCCTCCCCTCCTACGAGCAGTACTTC
CASSQVLGGLPSYEQYF
>-|TRBV19|TRBJ2-3|-
TGTGCCAGTAGGGCGGGCGGCACAGATACGCAGTATTTT
CASRAGGTDTQYF
>-|TRBV28|TRBJ2-3|-
TGTGCCAGCAGTTTAGTCGCGGGGACAGATACGCAGTATTTT
CASSLVAGTDTQYF
>-|TRBV30|TRBJ1-1|-
TGTGCCTGGAGTCCCCAGAACACTGAAGCTTTCTTT
CAWSPQNTEAFF